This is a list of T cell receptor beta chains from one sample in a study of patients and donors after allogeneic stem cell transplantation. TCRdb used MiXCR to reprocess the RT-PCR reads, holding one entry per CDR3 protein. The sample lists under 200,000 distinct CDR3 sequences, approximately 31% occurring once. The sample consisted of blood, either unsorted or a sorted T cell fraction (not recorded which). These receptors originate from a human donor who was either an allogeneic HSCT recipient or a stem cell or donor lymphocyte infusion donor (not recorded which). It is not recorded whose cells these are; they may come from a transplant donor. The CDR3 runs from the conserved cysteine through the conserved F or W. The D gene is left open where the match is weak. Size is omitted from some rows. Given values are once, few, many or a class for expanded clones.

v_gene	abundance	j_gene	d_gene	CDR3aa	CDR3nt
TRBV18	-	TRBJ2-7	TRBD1	CASSPRGQGAAEQYF	TGTGCCAGCTCACCTCGGGGGCAGGGGGCGGCTGAGCAGTACTTC
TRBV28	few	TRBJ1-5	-	CASSPWGGNQPQHF	TGTGCCAGCAGCCCCTGGGGAGGAAATCAGCCCCAGCATTTT
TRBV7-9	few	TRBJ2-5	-	CASSLGRIQETQYF	TGTGCCAGCAGCCTGGGACGGATCCAAGAGACCCAGTACTTC
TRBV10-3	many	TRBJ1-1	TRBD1	CAISRTGMNTEAFF	TGTGCCATCAGCCGGACAGGCATGAACACTGAAGCTTTCTTT
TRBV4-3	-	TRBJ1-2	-	CASSQDRGLVYGYTF	TGCGCCAGCAGCCAAGATCGGGGGCTGGTCTATGGCTACACCTTC
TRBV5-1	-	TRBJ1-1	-	CASNEGRWRNTEAFF	TGCGCCAGCAATGAGGGTCGGTGGAGGAACACTGAAGCTTTCTTT
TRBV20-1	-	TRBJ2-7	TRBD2	CSARFSGSGRYEQYF	TGCAGTGCTAGATTTAGCGGGAGTGGACGATACGAGCAGTACTTC
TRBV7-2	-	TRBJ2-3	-	CASSIGHSGTDTQYF	TGTGCCAGCAGCATCGGCCATAGCGGCACAGATACGCAGTATTTT
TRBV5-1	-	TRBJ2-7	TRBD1	CASCRGQGVDEQYF	TGCGCCAGCTGCCGGGGACAGGGGGTAGACGAGCAGTACTTC
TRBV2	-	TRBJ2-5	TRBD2	CASSVFSGRGGETQYF	TGTGCCAGCAGTGTCTTTAGCGGGAGGGGCGGAGAGACCCAGTACTTC
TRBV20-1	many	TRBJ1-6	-	CRPRDPPLHF	TGCAGACCCAGGGATCCACCCCTCCACTTT
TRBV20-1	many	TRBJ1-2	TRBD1	CSARTGNNAGYTF	TGCAGTGCTCGGACAGGGAATAACGCTGGCTACACCTTC
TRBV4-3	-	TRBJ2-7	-	CASSQDPGRSYEQYF	TGCGCCAGCAGCCAAGATCCCGGCAGGTCCTACGAGCAGTACTTC
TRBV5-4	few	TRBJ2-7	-	CASSNGGWGLSYEQYF	TGTGCCAGCAGCAATGGAGGGTGGGGTTTATCCTACGAGCAGTACTTC
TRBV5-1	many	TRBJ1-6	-	CASSAGRLNSPLHF	TGCGCCAGCAGCGCGGGACGGTTGAATTCACCCCTCCACTTT
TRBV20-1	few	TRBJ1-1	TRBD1	CSARDAGQGTEAFF	TGCAGTGCTAGAGATGCGGGACAGGGGACTGAAGCTTTCTTT
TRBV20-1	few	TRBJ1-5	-	CSARDNNQPQHF	TGCAGTGCTCGGGACAATAATCAGCCCCAGCATTTT
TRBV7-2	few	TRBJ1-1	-	CASSLIGGAGTEAFF	TGTGCCAGCAGCTTAATCGGAGGGGCGGGGACTGAAGCTTTCTTT
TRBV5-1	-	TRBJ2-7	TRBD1	CASSPGQAVGGEQYF	TGCGCCAGCAGCCCGGGACAGGCCGTCGGGGGCGAGCAGTACTTC
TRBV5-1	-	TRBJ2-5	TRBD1	CASSFDRGRETQYF	TGCGCCAGCAGCTTTGACAGGGGGAGAGAGACCCAGTACTTC
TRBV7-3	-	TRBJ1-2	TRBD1	CASSRTGAGGYTF	TGTGCCAGCAGCCGAACAGGGGCCGGTGGCTACACCTTC
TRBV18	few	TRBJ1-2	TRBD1	CASSPGQGHGYTF	TGTGCCAGCTCACCGGGACAGGGGCATGGCTACACCTTC
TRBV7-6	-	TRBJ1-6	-	CASSRWADDSPLHF	TGTGCCAGCAGCCGGTGGGCAGACGATTCACCCCTCCACTTT
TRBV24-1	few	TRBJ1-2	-	CATSQGTDGYTF	TGTGCCACCTCCCAGGGAACGGATGGCTACACCTTC
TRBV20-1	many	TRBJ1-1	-	CSARGGVENTEAFF	TGCAGTGCTAGAGGAGGGGTAGAAAACACTGAAGCTTTCTTT
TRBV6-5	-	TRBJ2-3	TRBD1	CASSYAAGGVDTQYF	TGTGCCAGCAGTTACGCGGCAGGGGGAGTAGATACGCAGTATTTT
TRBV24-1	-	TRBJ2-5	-	CATSVSGSQETQYF	TGTGCCACCAGTGTTTCAGGGAGTCAAGAGACCCAGTACTTC
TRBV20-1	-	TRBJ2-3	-	CSARNPGGGDTQYF	TGCAGTGCTAGAAATCCCGGGGGTGGGGATACGCAGTATTTT
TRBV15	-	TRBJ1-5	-	CATSRDLMAWKFNQPQHF	TGTGCCACCAGCAGAGATCTGATGGCATGGAAATTCAATCAGCCCCAGCATTTT
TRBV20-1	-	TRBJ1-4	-	CSATRGNPTFFF	TGCAGTGCTACACGGGGCAATCCCACTTTTTTCTTT
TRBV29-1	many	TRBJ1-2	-	CSVEAVGIGSGYTF	TGCAGCGTTGAAGCAGTGGGGATTGGGAGTGGCTACACCTTC
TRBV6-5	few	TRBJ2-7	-	CASSPYVSYEQYF	TGTGCCAGCAGCCCTTACGTCTCCTACGAGCAGTACTTC
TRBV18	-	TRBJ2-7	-	CASSRDAYEQYF	TGTGCCAGCTCACGCGATGCCTACGAGCAGTACTTC
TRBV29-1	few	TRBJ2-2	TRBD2	CSVPPTSGSTNTGELFF	TGCAGCGTTCCCCCGACTAGCGGGAGTACGAACACCGGGGAGCTGTTTTTT
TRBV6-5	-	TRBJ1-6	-	CASTRGWRGDKSPLHF	TGTGCCAGCACCCGGGGATGGCGCGGTGATAAGTCACCCCTCCACTTT
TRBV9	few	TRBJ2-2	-	CASSVAVGGELFF	TGTGCCAGCAGCGTAGCCGTGGGCGGGGAGCTGTTTTTT
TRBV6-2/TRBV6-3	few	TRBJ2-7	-	CASSQNYEQYF	TGTGCTAGCAGCCAGAACTACGAGCAGTACTTC
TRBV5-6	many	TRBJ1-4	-	CASSQRTDWDEKLFF	TGTGCCAGCAGCCAAAGGACAGACTGGGATGAAAAACTGTTTTTT
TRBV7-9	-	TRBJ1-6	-	CASSLGLVEYSPLHF	TGTGCCAGCAGCCTCGGACTTGTGGAGTATTCACCCCTCCACTTT
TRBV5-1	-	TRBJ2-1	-	CASRGGAPSYNEQFF	TGCGCCAGCAGGGGAGGTGCCCCCTCCTACAATGAGCAGTTCTTC